This T cell receptor (beta chain) was found in a study of cytomegalovirus exposure and HLA in healthy donors (dated by TCRdb to the late 2010s). At the level of the whole study: In an earlier analysis of approximately 640 of the donors, under 300 Gb of sequence data and just under 120 million unique TCR beta sequences from 150 million to 200 million T cells were reported. A later analysis re-analyzed previously published TCR beta repertoires from roughly 600 donors and added high-resolution HLA genotyping to study TCR occurrence patterns. To predict cytomegalovirus infection status, the study brought together high-throughput TCR immunosequencing, statistical association of individual TCRs with disease status, and machine learning. A separate validation cohort of 100 to 150 different subjects was used in addition to the roughly 700-subject first cohort. The aim of the study was to test whether cataloging public T cell receptors could identify signatures of past pathogen exposure. All discovery cohort repertoires had been generated using a single sequencing platform. Rather than drawing on any new phenotypic data, the later analysis identified candidate immune exposures from TCR beta sequences and the way those sequences occurred across donors. In a later genetic analysis, genome-wide SNP genotypes for 398 of the 666 donors were used, and that subset was treated as a discovery cohort. Among over 350 genotyped donors of the cohort, an average of about 240,000 unique TCR beta nucleotide sequences were sequenced per donor, about a sixth of them non-productive. Donor age, sex, ethnicity and CMV serostatus were compiled alongside the repertoire data. Of the 300 to 400 genotyped donors, approximately 83% fell in the genetic ancestry cluster associated with self-reported Caucasian donors. The number of donors typed differed by locus, with 629-630 for A, B, C, DRB1 and DQB1, roughly 520 for DQA1, 600 to 610 for DPA1, and around 430 for DPB1. To decide whether each TCR beta V gene segment behaved as functional or pseudogenic, an earlier analysis of several hundred of the donors relied on high-throughput TCR beta sequencing. HLA typing covered class I and class II loci at four-digit resolution. An early release covering some 640 HLA-typed donors comprised about 310 gigabases of sequencing data and 85 million or so unique TCR sequences. Using immunosequencing, the study profiled T cell repertoires from 666 subjects and related those repertoires to cytomegalovirus serostatus. Roughly five DR-DQ haplotypes were handled as single units for association and clustering, since linkage in the cohort was strong. General findings and caveats noted by the study authors: Roughly uniform sequencing depth across donors was assumed in presence/absence analyses, although this assumption may not hold. A further reported finding was that TCR beta sequences accurately predicted the HLA-A and HLA-B alleles for most subjects in the first cohort. In a later analysis, the rate of TCR association differed among HLA loci, with DRB1 alleles having the most associated TCRs and HLA-C alleles having the fewest. Most TCR sequences were seen in very few donors, while some public TCRs were found in many individuals. When HLA alleles, especially DR and DQ, strongly co-occurred, attributing TCR associations to individual alleles was difficult. Cytomegalovirus status was reported to be diagnosed by the classifier with high specificity and sensitivity in both the original and validation cohorts. Because HLA typing was missing for some donors at each locus, association tests included only the typed subset. Correlated functional status among segregating V segments might reflect linkage disequilibrium, but an unknown experimental factor could not be ruled out. Three of the identified cytomegalovirus-associated TCR beta chains were confirmed in vitro to be specific for cytomegalovirus antigens. In a later genetic analysis, fewer N-insertions in productive TCRs were reported among donors in an Asian-associated ancestry cluster than the approximately 670-donor mean. An association between a missense DCLRE1C variant and V-gene and J-gene trimming of TCR beta chains was found in a later genetic analysis and replicated in an independent cohort. Broadly in line with IMGT annotations, most TCR beta V segments showed up in productive rearrangements about 87% or about 30% of the time in an earlier analysis of 587 of the donors. A later analysis associated roughly 17,000 TCR beta sequences with specific HLA alleles at a false discovery rate of 0.05. For the cohort, immune exposure information was limited to CMV serostatus. The study listed around 160 TCR beta chains as associated with cytomegalovirus. Compared with equally common non-associated chains, HLA-associated TCR beta chains in a later analysis were more clonally expanded and had lower generation probabilities. Some IMGT-functional V segments, including TRBV6-2 and TRBV6-3, could not be distinguished by the 87-base-pair reads and were therefore excluded. In this cohort, only TCR beta chains were sequenced, and detectable features were limited by the absence of alpha or paired-chain data. A later analysis found that most CMV-associated TCR beta chains appeared HLA-restricted, with HLA associations seemingly driven largely by CMV exposure. According to a later analysis, parvovirus B19, influenza, CMV and Epstein-Barr virus appeared linked to several top co-occurrence clusters. A cluster of highly shared sequence variants was judged likely to be a technical artifact of the sequencing pipeline. The authors suggested that the approach could potentially be generalized to other disease states and immunological phenotypes. Because counts were too low, some 17 rarely observed V segments, including chromosome 9 orphons, were excluded from the earlier analysis of 587 of the donors.

Receptors were amplified or captured by the immunoSEQ multiplex PCR assay. For the multiplex PCR, a mixture combining 60 forward primers for TCR Vbeta segments and 13 reverse primers for TCR Jbeta segments was used. The CDR3 region of rearranged TCR beta genes was amplified from genomic DNA with a multiplex PCR assay. On the Illumina HiSeq System, the amplified TCR beta libraries were sequenced as 87-base-pair reads. Per the original workflow: A later analysis tallied 70 million to 100 million unique TCR beta chains across the 650 to 750 repertoires, and some 12 million of those chains were shared by two or more donors. To remove PCR and sequencing errors, raw reads were error-corrected and collapsed into unique sequences using a nearest-neighbor algorithm that merged closely related sequences. Alignment of CDR3 sequences to IMGT reference sequences was used to assign V, D and J gene segments. For a sequence to be retained, a match of at least six nucleotides was required to both a V gene segment and a J gene segment. A rearrangement counted as productive if the CDR3 had no stop codons and remained in frame with V and J, and every other rearrangement counted as non-productive. Following IMGT convention, CDR3 was defined as the stretch from the second conserved V-encoded cysteine up to the conserved J-encoded phenylalanine. The earlier analysis of fewer than 750 of the donors excluded sequences that lacked an unambiguous match to a single V gene segment. In an earlier analysis of a few hundred of the donors, V segments were called functional above 56.7% productive rearrangements and were called segregating when the between-donor standard deviation exceeded 5%. A statistical classification framework was built for diagnosing cytomegalovirus status from the catalog of TCR beta chain sequences. A later analysis assigned V and J genes by comparing TCR nucleotide sequences with IMGT/GENE-DB human TR gene sequences. Using the TCRdist pipeline, a later analysis assigned CDR3 sequences along with most-parsimonious VDJ recombination scenarios. In a later analysis, every TCR beta chain was defined by the combination of its CDR3 amino acid sequence and its V-gene family, and reads without a unique V-gene family were dropped. In a later analysis, nearly 600 highly shared, low-generation-probability nucleotide sequences were removed to address suspected cross-contamination and a sequencing artifact. In a later analysis, a clonal expansion index was calculated for each public chain from normalized within-repertoire ranks of inferred template counts. A later analysis computed generation probabilities with a VDJ recombination model fitted to out-of-frame rearrangements, and checked the results against IGoR. A later analysis scored TCR-TCR, TCR-HLA and TCR-CMV co-occurrence with hypergeometric tests, applying a repertoire-size bias correction to TCR pairs. In a later analysis, false discovery rates were estimated by permuting HLA or CMV assignments 20 times. In a later analysis, co-occurring TCRs were grouped using DBSCAN, with TCRdist sequence similarity added in when clustering inside HLA-allele-positive subsets. Co-occurrence clustering excluded repertoires with fewer than 30,000 or more than 120,000 public chains, plus five with anomalous nucleotide sharing. In TCRdb, the immuneACCESS table is reduced to in-frame sequences with V and J assigned. These tables do not hold every clone; where another copy was compared, an unresolved V gene accounts for under half, and the others remain unexplained. The DNA was the basis for D and trimming; V, J and clone size are from that table. This sample comprises 100,000 to 150,000 clones, around three quarters of them detected only once. The biggest ten clones account for 3.6% of the sample.

V and J are trimmed by 4 bases and 4 bases, and the gene matches miss 6 bases of the junction. From the germline V gene, CDR1 is SGHDT and CDR2 is YYEEEE. CDR3 length: 15 amino acids, cysteine to phenylalanine. This entry keeps only the CDR3 DNA: 45 bases, framed from base 1. In total, approximately 700 healthy bone marrow donors made up the cohort. At the time of sampling, all cohort members were nominally healthy, though unrecorded immune exposures were likely present. The donor was CMV seronegative and belonged to the group of 352 seronegative cohort members. Every donor gave a peripheral blood sample, and the peripheral blood mononuclear cells from that sample were used for TCR beta sequencing. The Qiagen DNeasy Blood Extraction Kit was used to extract genomic DNA from the blood cell samples. As concerns this clone: There is no known antigen for this receptor. Base qualities were left out, and no much larger clone turns up one base away.

Specimen: PBMCs. The receptor comes from a man aged 40-55 years in good health and CMV-seronegative. The rearranged segments are TRBV5-6 and TRBJ2-2; 8 central bases correspond to TRBD1. The encoded CDR3 is CASSPTGVRTGELFF. The DNA reads as follows: TGTGCCAGCAGCCCGACAGGGGTCCGCACCGGGGAGCTGTTTTTT. The variable domain in full, with residues beyond the CDR3 obtained from the reference TRBV5-6 and TRBJ2-2 genes, is DAGVTQSPTHLIKTRGQQVTLRCSPKSGHDTVSWYQQALGQGPQFIFQYYEEEERQRGNFPDRFSGHQFPNYSSELNVNALLLGDSALYLCASSPTGVRTGELFFGEGSRLTVL.